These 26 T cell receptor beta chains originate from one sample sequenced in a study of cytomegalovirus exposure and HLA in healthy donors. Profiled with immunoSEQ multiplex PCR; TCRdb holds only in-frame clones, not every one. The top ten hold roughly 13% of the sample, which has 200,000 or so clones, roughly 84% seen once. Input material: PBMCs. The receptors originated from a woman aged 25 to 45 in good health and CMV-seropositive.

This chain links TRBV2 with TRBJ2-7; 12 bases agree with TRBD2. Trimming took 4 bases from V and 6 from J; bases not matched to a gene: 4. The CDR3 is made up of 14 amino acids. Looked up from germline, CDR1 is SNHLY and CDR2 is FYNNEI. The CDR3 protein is CASSGLAGALEQYF. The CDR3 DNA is TGTGCCAGCAGTGGACTAGCGGGAGCGCTCGAGCAGTACTTC.

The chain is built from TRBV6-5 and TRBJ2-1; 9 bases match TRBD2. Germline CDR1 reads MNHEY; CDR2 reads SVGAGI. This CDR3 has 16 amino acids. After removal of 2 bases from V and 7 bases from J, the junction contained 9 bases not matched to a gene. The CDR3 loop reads CASSYGAGGAMNEQFF. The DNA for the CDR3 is TGTGCCAGCAGTTACGGTGCGGGAGGGGCGATGAATGAGCAGTTCTTC.

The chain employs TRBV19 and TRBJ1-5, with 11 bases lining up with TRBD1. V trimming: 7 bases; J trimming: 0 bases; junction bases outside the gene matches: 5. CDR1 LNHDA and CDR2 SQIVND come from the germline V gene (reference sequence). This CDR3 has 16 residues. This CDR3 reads CASTGDRGNSNQPQHF. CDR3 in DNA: TGTGCCAGTACGGGGGACAGGGGGAATAGCAATCAGCCCCAGCATTTT.

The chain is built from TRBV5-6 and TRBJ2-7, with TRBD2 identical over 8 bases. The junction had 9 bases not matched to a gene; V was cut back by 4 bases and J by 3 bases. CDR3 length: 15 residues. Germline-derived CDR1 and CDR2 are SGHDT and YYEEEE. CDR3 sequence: CASSPPGLGSYEQYF. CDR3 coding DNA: TGTGCCAGCAGCCCCCCGGGACTAGGAAGCTACGAGCAGTACTTC.

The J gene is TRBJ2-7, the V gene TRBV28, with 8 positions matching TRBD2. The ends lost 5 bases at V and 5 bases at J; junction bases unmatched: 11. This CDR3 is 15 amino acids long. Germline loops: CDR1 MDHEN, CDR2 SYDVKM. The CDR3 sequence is CASSEPGTRKDEQYF. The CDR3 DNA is TGTGCCAGCAGTGAACCCGGGACTAGAAAAGACGAGCAGTACTTC. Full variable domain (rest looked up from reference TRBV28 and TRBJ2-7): DVKVTQSSRYLVKRTGEKVFLECVQDMDHENMFWYRQDPGLGLRLIYFSYDVKMKEKGDIPEGYSVSREKKERFSLILESASTNQTSMYLCASSEPGTRKDEQYFGPGTRLTVT.

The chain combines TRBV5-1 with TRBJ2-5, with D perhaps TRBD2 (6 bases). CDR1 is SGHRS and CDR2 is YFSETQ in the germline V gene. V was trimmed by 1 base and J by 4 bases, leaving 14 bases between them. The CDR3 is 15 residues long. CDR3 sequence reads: CASSLNAGRPETQYF. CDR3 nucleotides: TGCGCCAGCAGCTTGAACGCGGGGAGACCAGAGACCCAGTACTTC.

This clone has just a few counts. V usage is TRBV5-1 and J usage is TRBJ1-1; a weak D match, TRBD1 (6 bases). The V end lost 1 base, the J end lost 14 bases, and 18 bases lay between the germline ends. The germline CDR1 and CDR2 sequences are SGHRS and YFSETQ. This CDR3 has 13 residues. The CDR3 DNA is TGCGCCAGCAGCTTGAATCAGGGGCAGGTGAGATTCTTT. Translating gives CASSLNQGQVRFF. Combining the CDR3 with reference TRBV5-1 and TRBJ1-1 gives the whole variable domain KAGVTQTPRYLIKTRGQQVTLSCSPISGHRSVSWYQQTPGQGLQFLFEYFSETQRNKGNFPGRFSGRQFSNSRSEMNVSTLELGDSALYLCASSLNQGQVRFFGQGTRLTVV.

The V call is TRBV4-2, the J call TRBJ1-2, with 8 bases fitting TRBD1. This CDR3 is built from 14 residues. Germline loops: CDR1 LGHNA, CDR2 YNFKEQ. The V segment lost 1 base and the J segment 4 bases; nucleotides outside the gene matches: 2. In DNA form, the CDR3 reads TGTGCCAGCAGCCAAGTCGACAGGGGCTATGGCTACACCTTC. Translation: CASSQVDRGYGYTF.

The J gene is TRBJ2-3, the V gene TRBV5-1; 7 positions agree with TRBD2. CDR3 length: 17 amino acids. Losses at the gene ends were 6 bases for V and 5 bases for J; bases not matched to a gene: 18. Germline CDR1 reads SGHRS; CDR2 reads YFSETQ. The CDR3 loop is CASNLLVAGSGVDTQYF. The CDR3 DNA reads TGCGCCAGCAACCTTTTGGTGGCGGGAAGCGGGGTAGATACGCAGTATTTT.

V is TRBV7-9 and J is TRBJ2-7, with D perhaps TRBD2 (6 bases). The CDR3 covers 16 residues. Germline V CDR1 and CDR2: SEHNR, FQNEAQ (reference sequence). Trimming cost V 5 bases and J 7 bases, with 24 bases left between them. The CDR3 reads CASSDPEGQLSSEQYF. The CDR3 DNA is TGTGCCAGCAGCGACCCGGAGGGTCAGTTATCGAGTGAGCAGTACTTC.

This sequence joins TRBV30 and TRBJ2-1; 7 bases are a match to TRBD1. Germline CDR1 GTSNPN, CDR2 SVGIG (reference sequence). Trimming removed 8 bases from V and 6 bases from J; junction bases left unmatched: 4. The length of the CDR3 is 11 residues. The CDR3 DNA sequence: TGTGCCGGATACAGGGGCAATGAGCAGTTCTTC. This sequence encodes CAGYRGNEQFF.

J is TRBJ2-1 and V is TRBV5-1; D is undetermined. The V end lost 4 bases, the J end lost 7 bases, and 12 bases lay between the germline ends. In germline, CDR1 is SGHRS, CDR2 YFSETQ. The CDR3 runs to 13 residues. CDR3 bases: TGCGCCAGCAGCGTTTCAAGCCGGAATGAGCAGTTCTTC. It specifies CASSVSSRNEQFF.

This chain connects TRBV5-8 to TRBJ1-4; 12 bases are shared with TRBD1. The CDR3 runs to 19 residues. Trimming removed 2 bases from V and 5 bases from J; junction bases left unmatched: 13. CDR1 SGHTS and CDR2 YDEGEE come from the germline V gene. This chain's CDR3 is CASSFGFGTGGVMNEKLFF. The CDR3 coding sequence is TGTGCCAGCAGCTTTGGATTCGGGACAGGGGGCGTTATGAATGAAAAACTGTTTTTT.

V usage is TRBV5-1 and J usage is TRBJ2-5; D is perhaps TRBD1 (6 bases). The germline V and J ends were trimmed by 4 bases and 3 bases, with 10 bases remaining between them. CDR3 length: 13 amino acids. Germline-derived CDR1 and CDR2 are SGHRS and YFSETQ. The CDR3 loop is CASSPRDKETQYF. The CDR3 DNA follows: TGCGCCAGCAGCCCCCGGGACAAAGAGACCCAGTACTTC.

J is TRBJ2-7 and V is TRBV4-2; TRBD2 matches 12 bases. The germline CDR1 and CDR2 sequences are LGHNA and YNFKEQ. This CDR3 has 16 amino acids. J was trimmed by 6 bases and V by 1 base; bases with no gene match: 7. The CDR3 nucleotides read TGTGCCAGCAGCCAAGCTATTCTAGCGGGAGGGGGCGAGCAGTACTTC. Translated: CASSQAILAGGGEQYF.

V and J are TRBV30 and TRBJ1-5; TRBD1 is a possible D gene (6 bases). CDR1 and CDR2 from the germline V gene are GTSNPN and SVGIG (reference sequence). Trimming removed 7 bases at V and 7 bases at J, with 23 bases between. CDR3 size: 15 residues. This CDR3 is CASSLGGSGVQPQHF. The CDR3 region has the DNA TGTGCCTCGTCGCTGGGGGGGTCAGGGGTGCAGCCCCAGCATTTT.

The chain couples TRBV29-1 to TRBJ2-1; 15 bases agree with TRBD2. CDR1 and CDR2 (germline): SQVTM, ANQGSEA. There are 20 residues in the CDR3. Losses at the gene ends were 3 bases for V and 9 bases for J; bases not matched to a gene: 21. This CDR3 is CSVDLIGLAGGPPVRSEQFF. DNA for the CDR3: TGCAGCGTTGATTTGATAGGACTAGCGGGAGGGCCTCCGGTTAGAAGTGAGCAGTTCTTC.

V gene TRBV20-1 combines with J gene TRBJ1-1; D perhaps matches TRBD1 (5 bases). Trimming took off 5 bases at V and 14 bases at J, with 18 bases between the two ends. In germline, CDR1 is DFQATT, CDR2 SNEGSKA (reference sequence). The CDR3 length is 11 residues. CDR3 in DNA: TGCAGTGCTGGAGGGACCGCGCTAGCGTTCTTT. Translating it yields CSAGGTALAFF.

The chain's CDR3 is CASSERDRGFFSGEAFF. In DNA form, the CDR3 reads TGTGCCAGCAGCGAACGGGACAGGGGGTTTTTCAGTGGTGAAGCTTTCTTT. This sequence joins TRBV5-6 and TRBJ1-1, with 11 bases lining up with TRBD1. This CDR3 is built from 17 residues. Per germline, CDR1 SGHDT and CDR2 YYEEEE. With 4 bases clipped from V and 7 bases from J, the junction kept 15 bases outside the gene matches.

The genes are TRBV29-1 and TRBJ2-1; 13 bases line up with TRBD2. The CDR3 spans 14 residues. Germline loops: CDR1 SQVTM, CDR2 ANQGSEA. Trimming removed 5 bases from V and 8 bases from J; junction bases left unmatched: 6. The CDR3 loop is CSVRSGLAGDEQFF. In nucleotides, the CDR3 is TGCAGCGTTCGTTCCGGACTAGCGGGAGATGAGCAGTTCTTC.

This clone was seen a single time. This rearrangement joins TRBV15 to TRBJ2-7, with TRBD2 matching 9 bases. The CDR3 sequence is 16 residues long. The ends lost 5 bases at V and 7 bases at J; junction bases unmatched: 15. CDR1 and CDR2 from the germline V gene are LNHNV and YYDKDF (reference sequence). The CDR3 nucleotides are TGTGCCACCAGCCGGGACAGCGGGAGGTTATCAGGTGAGCAGTACTTC. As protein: CATSRDSGRLSGEQYF.

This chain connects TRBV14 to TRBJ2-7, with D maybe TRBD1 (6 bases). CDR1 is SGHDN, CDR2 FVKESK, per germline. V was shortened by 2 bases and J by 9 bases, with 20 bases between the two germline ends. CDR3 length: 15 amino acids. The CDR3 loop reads CASSQTGHRSFGQYF. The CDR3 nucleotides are TGTGCCAGCAGCCAAACGGGACATCGTTCGTTCGGGCAGTACTTC.

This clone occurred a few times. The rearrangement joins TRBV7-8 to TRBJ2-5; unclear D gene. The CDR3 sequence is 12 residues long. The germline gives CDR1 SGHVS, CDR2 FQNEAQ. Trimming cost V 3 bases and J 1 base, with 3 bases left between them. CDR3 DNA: TGTGCCAGCAGCTTCCTCCAAGAGACCCAGTACTTC. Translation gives CASSFLQETQYF.

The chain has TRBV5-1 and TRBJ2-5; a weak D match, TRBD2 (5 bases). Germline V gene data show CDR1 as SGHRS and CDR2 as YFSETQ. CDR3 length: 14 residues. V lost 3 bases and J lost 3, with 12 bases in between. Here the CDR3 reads CASSSRTVEETQYF. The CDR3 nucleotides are TGCGCCAGCAGCTCCCGGACTGTAGAAGAGACCCAGTACTTC.

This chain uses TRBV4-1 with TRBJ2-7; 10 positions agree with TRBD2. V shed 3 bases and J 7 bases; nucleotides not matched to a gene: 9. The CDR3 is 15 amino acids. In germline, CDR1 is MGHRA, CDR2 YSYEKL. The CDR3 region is CASSHSPQREGEQYF. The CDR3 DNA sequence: TGCGCCAGCAGCCATTCACCTCAGCGGGAGGGGGAGCAGTACTTC.

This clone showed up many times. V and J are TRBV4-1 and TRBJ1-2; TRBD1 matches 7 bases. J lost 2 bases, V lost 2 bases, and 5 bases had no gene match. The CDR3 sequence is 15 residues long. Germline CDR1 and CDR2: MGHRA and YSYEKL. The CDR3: CASSQNRDSNYGYTF. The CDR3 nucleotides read TGCGCCAGCAGCCAAAACCGGGACAGCAACTATGGCTACACCTTC.